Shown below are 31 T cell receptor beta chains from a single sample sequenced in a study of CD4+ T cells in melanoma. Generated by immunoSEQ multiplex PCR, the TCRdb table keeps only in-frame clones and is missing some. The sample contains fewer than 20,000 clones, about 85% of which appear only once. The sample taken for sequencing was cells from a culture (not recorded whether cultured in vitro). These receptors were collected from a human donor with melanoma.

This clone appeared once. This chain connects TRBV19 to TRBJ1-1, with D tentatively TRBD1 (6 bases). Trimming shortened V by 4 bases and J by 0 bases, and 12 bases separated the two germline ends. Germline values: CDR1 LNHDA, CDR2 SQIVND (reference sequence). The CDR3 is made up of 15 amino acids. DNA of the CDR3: TGTGCCAGTAGTAAAGGGTACAGGGTGAACACTGAAGCTTTCTTT. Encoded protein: CASSKGYRVNTEAFF.

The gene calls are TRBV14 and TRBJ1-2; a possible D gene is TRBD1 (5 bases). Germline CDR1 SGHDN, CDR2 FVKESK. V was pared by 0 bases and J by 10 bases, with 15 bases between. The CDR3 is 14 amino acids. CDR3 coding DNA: TGTGCCAGCAGCCAAGAGAGTAGGGGAAGGGACTACACCTTC. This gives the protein CASSQESRGRDYTF.

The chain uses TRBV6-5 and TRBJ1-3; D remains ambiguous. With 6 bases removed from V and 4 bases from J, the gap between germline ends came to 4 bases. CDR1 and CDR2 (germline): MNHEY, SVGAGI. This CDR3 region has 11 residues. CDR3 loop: CASRMGNTIYF. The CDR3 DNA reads TGTGCCAGCAGGATGGGAAACACCATATATTTT.

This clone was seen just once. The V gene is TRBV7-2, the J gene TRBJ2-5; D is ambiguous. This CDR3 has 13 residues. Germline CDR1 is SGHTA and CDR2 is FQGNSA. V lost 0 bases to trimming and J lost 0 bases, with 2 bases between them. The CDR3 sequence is CASSLAYQETQYF. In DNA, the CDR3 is TGTGCCAGCAGCTTAGCATACCAAGAGACCCAGTACTTC.

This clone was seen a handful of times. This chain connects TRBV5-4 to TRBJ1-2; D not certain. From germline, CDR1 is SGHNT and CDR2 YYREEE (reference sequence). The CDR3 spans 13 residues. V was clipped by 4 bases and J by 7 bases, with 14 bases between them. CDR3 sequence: CASSPASTVGYTF. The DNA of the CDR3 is TGTGCCAGCAGCCCTGCGTCGACGGTTGGCTACACCTTC. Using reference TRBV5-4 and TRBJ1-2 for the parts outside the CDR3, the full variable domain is ETGVTQSPTHLIKTRGQQVTLRCSSQSGHNTVSWYQQALGQGPQFIFQYYREEENGRGNFPPRFSGLQFPNYSSELNVNALELDDSALYLCASSPASTVGYTFGSGTRLTVV.

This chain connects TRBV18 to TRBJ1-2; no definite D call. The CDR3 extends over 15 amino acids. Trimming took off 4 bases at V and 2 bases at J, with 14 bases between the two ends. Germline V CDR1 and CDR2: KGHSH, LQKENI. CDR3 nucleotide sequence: TGTGCCAGCTCACAGCGGCCCGAGACGAACTATGGCTACACCTTC. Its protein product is CASSQRPETNYGYTF. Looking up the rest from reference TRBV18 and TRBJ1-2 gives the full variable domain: NAGVMQNPRHLVRRRGQEARLRCSPMKGHSHVYWYRQLPEEGLKFMVYLQKENIIDESGMPKERFSAEFPKEGPSILRIQQVVRGDSAAYFCASSQRPETNYGYTFGSGTRLTVV.

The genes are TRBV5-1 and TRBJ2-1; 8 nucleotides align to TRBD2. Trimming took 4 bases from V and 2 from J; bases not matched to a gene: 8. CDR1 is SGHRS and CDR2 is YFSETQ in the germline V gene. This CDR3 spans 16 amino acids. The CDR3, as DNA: TGCGCCAGCAGCCTACGGGGGGGGAGTGCCTACAATGAGCAGTTCTTC. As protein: CASSLRGGSAYNEQFF.

The CDR3 DNA follows: TGCGCCAGCAGCCAGGACAGGGTGGACGGGGAGCTGTTTTTT. This gives the protein CASSQDRVDGELFF. V gene TRBV5-1 combines with J gene TRBJ2-2; 8 nucleotides line up with TRBD1. The germline gives CDR1 SGHRS, CDR2 YFSETQ. CDR3 length equals 14 residues. V shed 4 bases and J 7 bases; nucleotides not matched to a gene: 6.

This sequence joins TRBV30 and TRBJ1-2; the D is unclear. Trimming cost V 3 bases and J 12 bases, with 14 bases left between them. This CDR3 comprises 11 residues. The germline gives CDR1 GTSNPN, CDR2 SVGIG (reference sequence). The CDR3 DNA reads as TGTGCCTGGAGACGCGGTACGGGAAACACCTTC. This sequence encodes CAWRRGTGNTF. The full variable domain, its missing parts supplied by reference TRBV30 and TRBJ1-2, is SQTIHQWPATLVQPVGSPLSLECTVEGTSNPNLYWYRQAAGRGLQLLFYSVGIGQISSEVPQNLSASRPQDRQFILSSKKLLLSDSGFYLCAWRRGTGNTFGSGTRLTVV.

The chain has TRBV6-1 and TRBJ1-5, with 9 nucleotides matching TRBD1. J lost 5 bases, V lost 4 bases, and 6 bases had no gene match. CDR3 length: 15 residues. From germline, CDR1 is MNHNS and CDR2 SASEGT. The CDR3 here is CASSGSRTGDQPQHF. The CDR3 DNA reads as TGTGCCAGCAGTGGATCCCGGACAGGGGATCAGCCCCAGCATTTT.

The CDR3 nucleotides are TGTGCCAGGGGCCGGACCTTCTCCCCTGAAAAACTGTTTTTT. Amino acid sequence: CARGRTFSPEKLFF. The chain has TRBV21-1 and TRBJ1-4. TRBV21-1 counts as a pseudogene. This CDR3 has 14 residues.

The CDR3 reads CASSEPRTLSYEQYF. DNA of the CDR3: TGTGCCAGCAGTGAACCCCGGACTCTTTCCTACGAGCAGTACTTC. This chain connects TRBV6-1 to TRBJ2-7; possible D gene TRBD2, 5 bases. V dropped 2 bases and J dropped 1 base, with 12 bases sitting between them. Germline V CDR1 and CDR2: MNHNS, SASEGT. The CDR3 covers 15 residues.

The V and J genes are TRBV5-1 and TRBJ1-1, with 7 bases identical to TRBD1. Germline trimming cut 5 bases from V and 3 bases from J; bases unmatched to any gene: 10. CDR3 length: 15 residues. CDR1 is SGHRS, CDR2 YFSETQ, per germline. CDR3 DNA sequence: TGCGCCAGCAGGCCACAGGGGACCGATTACACTGAAGCTTTCTTT. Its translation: CASRPQGTDYTEAFF.

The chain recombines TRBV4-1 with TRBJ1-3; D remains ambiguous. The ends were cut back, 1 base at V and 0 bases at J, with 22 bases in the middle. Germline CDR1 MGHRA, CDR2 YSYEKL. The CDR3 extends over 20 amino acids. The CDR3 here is CASSQGIFIATGHSGNTIYF. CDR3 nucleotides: TGCGCCAGCAGCCAAGGGATCTTTATAGCGACGGGCCACTCTGGAAACACCATATATTTT.

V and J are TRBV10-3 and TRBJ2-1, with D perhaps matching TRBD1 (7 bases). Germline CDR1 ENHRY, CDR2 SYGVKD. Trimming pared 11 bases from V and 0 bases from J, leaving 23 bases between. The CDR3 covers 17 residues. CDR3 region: CAAGGKADRNSYNEQFF. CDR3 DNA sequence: TGTGCCGCAGGGGGGAAAGCAGACAGAAACTCCTACAATGAGCAGTTCTTC.

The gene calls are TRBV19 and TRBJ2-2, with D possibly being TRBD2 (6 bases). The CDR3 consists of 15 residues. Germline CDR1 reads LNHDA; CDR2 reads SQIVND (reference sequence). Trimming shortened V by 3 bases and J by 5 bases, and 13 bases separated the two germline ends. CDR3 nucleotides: TGTGCCAGTAGTATTCTCGGGACTTCTACCGGGGAGCTGTTTTTT. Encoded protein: CASSILGTSTGELFF.

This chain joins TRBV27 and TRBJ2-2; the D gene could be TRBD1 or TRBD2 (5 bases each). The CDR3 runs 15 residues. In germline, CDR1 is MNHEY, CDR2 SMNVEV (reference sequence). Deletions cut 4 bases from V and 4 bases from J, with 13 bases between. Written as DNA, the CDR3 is TGTGCCAGCAGTTCCCAGGGAGCGAGCACCGGGGAGCTGTTTTTT. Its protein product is CASSSQGASTGELFF.

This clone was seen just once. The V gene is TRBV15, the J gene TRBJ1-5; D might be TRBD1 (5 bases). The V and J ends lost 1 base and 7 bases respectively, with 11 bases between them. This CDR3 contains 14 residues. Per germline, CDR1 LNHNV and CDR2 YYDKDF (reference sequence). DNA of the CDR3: TGTGCCACCAGCAGAGGATGGGGCGGACAGCCCCAGCATTTT. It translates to CATSRGWGGQPQHF.

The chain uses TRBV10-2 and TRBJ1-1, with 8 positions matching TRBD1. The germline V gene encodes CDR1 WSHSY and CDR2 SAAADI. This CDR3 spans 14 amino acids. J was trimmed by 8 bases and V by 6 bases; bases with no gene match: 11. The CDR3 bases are TGCGCCAGCAGGGTTTCCGGGACAGGCTCCGAAGCTTTCTTT. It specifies CASRVSGTGSEAFF.

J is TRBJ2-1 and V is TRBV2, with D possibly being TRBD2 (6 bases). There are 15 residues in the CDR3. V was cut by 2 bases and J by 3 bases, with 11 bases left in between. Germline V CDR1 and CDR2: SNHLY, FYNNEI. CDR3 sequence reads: CASSEWLASYNEQFF. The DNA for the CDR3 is TGTGCCAGCAGTGAATGGCTAGCGAGCTACAATGAGCAGTTCTTC. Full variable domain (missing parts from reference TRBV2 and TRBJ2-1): EPEVTQTPSHQVTQMGQEVILRCVPISNHLYFYWYRQILGQKVEFLVSFYNNEISEKSEIFDDQFSVERPDGSNFTLKIRSTKLEDSAMYFCASSEWLASYNEQFFGPGTRLTVL.

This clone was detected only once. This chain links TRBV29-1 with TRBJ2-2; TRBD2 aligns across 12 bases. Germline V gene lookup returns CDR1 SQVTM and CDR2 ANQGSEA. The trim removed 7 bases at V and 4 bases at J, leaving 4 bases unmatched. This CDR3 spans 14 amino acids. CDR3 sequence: CSAETSGGTGELFF. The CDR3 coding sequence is TGCAGCGCCGAGACTAGCGGGGGCACCGGGGAGCTGTTTTTT.

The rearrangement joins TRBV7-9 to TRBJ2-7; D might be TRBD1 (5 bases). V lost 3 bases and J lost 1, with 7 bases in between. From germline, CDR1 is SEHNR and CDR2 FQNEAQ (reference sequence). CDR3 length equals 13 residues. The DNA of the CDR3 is TGTGCCAGCAGCTTCTCAGGGTCCTACGAGCAGTACTTC. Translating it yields CASSFSGSYEQYF. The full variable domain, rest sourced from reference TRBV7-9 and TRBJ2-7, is DTGVSQNPRHKITKRGQNVTFRCDPISEHNRLYWYRQTLGQGPEFLTYFQNEAQLEKSRLLSDRFSAERPKGSFSTLEIQRTEQGDSAMYLCASSFSGSYEQYFGPGTRLTVT.

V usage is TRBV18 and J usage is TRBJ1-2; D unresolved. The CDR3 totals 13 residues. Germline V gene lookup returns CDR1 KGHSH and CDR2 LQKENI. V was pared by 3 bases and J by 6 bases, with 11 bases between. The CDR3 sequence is CASSPRTEHGYTF. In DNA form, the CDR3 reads TGTGCCAGCTCACCCAGGACGGAGCATGGCTACACCTTC.

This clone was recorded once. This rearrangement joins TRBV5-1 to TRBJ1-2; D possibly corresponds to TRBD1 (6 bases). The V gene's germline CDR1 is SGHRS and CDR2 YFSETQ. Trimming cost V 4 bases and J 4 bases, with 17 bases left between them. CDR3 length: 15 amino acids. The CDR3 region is CASSLTGPPVYGYTF. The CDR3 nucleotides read TGCGCCAGCAGCCTAACAGGGCCCCCGGTCTATGGCTACACCTTC.

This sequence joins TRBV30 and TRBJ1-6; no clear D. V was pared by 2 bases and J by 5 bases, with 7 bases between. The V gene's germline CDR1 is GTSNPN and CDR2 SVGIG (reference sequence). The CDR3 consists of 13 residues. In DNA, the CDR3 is TGTGCCTGGAGTACTGGCCATAATTCACCCCTCCACTTT. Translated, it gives CAWSTGHNSPLHF.

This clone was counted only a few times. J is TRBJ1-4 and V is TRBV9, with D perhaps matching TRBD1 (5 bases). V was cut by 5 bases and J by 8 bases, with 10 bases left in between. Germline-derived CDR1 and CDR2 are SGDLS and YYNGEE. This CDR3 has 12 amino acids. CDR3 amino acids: CASSRDGEKLFF. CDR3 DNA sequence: TGTGCCAGCAGTCGGGACGGGGAAAAACTGTTTTTT.

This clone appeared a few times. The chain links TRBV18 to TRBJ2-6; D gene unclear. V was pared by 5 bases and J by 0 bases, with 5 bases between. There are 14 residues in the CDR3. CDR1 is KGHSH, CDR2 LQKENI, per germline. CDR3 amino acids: CASSSVSGANVLTF. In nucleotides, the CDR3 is TGTGCCAGCTCATCGGTCTCTGGGGCCAACGTCCTGACTTTC.

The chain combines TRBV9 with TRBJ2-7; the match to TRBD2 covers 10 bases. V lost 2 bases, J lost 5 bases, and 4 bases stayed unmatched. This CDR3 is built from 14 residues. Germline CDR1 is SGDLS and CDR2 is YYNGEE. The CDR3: CASSVTSGVHEQYF. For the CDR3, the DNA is TGTGCCAGCAGCGTCACTAGCGGGGTCCACGAGCAGTACTTC.

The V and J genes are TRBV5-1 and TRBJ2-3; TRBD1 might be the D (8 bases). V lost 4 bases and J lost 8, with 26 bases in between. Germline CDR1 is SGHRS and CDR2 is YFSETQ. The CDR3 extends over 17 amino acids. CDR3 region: CASSVHRGGAKVGTQYF. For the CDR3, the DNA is TGCGCCAGCAGCGTCCACAGGGGGGGAGCTAAAGTAGGTACGCAGTATTTT.

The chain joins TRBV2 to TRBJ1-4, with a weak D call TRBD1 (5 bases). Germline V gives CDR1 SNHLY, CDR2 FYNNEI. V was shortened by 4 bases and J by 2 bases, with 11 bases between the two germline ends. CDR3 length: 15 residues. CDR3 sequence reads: CASSGAGTTNEKLFF. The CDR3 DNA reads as TGTGCCAGCAGTGGGGCAGGGACGACTAATGAAAAACTGTTTTTT.

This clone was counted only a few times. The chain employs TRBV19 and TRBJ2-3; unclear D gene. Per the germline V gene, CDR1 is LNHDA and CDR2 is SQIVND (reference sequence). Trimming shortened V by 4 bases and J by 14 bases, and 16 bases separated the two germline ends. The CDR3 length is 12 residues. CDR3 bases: TGTGCCAGTAGTAATCTGACAAGACAACGGTATTTT. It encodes CASSNLTRQRYF.